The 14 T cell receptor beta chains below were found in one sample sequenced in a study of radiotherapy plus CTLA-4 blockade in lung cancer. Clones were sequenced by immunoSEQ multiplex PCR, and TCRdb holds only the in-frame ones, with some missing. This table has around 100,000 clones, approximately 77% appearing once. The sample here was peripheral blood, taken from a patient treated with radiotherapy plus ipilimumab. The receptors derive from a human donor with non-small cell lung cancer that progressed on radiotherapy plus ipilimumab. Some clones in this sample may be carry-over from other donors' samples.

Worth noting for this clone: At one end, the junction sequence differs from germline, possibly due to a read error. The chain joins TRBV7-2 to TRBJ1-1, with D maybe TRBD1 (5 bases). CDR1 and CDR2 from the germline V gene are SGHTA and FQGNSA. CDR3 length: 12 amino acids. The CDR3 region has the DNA TGTGCCAGCAGCTTTGGGGGGACTGTAGCTTTCTTT. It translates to CASSFGGTVAFF.

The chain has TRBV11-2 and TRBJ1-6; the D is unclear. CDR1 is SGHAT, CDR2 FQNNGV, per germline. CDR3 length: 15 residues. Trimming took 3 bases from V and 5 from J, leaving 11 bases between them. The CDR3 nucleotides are TGTGCCAGCAGCTTTTCGACTGGGAATAATTCACCCCTCCACTTT. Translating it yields CASSFSTGNNSPLHF. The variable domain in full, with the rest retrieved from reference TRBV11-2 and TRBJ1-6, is EAGVAQSPRYKIIEKRQSVAFWCNPISGHATLYWYQQILGQGPKLLIQFQNNGVVDDSQLPKDRFSAERLKGVDSTLKIQPAKLEDSAVYLCASSFSTGNNSPLHFGNGTRLTVT.

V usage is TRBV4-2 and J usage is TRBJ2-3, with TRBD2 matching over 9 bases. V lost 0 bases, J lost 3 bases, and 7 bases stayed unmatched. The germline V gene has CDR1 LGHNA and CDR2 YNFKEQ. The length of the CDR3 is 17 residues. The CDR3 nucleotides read TGTGCCAGCAGCCAAGATATGGGCGGGGGGGCAACAGATACGCAGTATTTT. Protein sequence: CASSQDMGGGATDTQYF.

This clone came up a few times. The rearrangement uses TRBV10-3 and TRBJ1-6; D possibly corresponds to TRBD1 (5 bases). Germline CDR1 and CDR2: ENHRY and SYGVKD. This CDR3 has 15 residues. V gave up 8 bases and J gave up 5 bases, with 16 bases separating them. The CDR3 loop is CAIGMVRGDNSPLHF. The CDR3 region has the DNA TGTGCCATCGGTATGGTCAGAGGGGATAATTCACCCCTCCACTTT.

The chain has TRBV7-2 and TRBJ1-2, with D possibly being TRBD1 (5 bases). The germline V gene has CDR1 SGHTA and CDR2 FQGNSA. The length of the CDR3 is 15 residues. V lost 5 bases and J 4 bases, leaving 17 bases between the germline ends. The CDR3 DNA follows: TGTGCCAGCAGCCTGGGCCCCGAGGGGTCCTATGGCTACACCTTC. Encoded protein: CASSLGPEGSYGYTF.

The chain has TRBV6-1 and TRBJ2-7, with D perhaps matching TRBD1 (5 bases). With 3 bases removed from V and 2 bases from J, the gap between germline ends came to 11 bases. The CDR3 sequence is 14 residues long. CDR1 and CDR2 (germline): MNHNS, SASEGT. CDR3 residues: CASSDTGSPYEQYF. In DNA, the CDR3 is TGTGCCAGCAGTGACACAGGCTCACCCTACGAGCAGTACTTC.

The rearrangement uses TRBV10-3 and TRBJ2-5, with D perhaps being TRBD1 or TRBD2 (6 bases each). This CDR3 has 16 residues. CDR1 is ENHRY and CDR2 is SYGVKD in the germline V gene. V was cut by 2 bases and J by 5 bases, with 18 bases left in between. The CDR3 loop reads CAISEVPGASRETQYF. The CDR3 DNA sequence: TGTGCCATCAGTGAGGTACCGGGGGCCAGCAGGGAGACCCAGTACTTC.

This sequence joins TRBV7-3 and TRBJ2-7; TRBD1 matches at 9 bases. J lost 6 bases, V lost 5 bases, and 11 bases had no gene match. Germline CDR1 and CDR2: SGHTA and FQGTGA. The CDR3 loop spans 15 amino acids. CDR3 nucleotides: TGTGCCAGCAGCCTAATCCCGGGACAGGGTTCCGAGCAGTACTTC. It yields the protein CASSLIPGQGSEQYF.

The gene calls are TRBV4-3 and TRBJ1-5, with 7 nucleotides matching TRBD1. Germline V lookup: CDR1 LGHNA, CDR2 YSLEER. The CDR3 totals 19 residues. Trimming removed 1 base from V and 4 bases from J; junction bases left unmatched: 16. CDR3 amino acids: CASSQGYRGTSGRNQPQHF. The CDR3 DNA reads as TGCGCCAGCAGCCAAGGATACAGGGGTACGAGCGGAAGGAATCAGCCCCAGCATTTT.

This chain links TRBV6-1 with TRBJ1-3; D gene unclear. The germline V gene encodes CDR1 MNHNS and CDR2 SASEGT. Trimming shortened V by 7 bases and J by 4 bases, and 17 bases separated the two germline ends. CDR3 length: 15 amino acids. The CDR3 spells CASTRASYNGNTIYF. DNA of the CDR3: TGTGCCAGCACTAGGGCCAGCTACAACGGAAACACCATATATTTT.

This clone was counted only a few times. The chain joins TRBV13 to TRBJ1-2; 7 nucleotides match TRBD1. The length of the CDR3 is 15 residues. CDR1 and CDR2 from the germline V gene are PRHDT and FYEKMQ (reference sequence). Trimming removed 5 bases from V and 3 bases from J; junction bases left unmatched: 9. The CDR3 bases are TGTGCCAGCAGCCCCGGACAGGCCGGCGACTATGGCTACACCTTC. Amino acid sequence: CASSPGQAGDYGYTF. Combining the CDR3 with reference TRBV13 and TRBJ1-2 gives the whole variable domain AAGVIQSPRHLIKEKRETATLKCYPIPRHDTVYWYQQGPGQDPQFLISFYEKMQSDKGSIPDRFSAQQFSDYHSELNMSSLELGDSALYFCASSPGQAGDYGYTFGSGTRLTVV.

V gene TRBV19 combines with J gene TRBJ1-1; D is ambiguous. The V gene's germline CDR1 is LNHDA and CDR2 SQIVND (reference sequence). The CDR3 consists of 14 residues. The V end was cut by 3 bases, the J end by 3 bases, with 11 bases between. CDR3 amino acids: CASSIMLWDTEAFF. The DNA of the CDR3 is TGTGCCAGTAGTATTATGCTATGGGACACTGAAGCTTTCTTT.

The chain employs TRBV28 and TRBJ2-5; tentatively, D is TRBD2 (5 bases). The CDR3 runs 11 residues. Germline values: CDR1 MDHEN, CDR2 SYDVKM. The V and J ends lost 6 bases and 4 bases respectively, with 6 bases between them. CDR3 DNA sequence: TGTGCCAGCAGGGGAGTAGAGACCCAGTACTTC. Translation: CASRGVETQYF.

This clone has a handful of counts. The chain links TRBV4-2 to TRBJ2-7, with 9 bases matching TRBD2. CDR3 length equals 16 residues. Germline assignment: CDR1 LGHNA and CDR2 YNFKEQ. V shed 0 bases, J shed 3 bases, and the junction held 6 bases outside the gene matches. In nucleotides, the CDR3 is TGTGCCAGCAGCCAAGATGAAGGTAGCGGGGGCTACGAGCAGTACTTC. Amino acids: CASSQDEGSGGYEQYF.